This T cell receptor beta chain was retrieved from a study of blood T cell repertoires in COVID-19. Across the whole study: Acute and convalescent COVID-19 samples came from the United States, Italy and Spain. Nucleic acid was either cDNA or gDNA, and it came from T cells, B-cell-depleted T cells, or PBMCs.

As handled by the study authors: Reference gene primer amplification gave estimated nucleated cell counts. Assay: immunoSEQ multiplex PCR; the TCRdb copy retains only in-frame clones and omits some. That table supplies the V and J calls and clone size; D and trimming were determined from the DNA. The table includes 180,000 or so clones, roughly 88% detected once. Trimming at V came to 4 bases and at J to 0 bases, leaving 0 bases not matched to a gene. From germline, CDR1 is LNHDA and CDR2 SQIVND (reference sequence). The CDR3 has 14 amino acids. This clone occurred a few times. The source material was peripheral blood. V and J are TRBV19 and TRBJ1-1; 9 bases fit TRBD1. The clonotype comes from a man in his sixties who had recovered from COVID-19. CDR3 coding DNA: TGTGCCAGTAGTAGGGACAGGGTGAACACTGAAGCTTTCTTT. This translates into CASSRDRVNTEAFF.